This entry features one T cell receptor (beta chain) sequence. What it binds is not known. This specimen comes from a study of T-cell memory formation after mild COVID-19. Findings and limits, study-wide: Whether second-wave clones peaking at day 37 were SARS-CoV-2 specific went unconfirmed.

The CDR3 consists of 14 residues. V was pared by 1 base and J by 4 bases, with 8 bases between. In germline, CDR1 is KGHSH, CDR2 LQKENI. TCRdb processed the 5' RACE reads anew with MiXCR; each CDR3 protein has one entry. The sample carries about 320,000 distinct CDR3 sequences, roughly an eighth recorded once. The specimen sequenced was PBMCs or a T cell subset sorted from them (not recorded which). This chain uses TRBV18 with TRBJ1-5; no clear D. The clonotype originates from a man younger than 35 who had mild COVID-19 (a few samples of this study predate the infection). Cell type and time point are not known. The CDR3 region is CASSPLTGNQPQHF. The DNA of the CDR3 is TGTGCCAGCTCACCACTGACGGGTAATCAGCCCCAGCATTTT.